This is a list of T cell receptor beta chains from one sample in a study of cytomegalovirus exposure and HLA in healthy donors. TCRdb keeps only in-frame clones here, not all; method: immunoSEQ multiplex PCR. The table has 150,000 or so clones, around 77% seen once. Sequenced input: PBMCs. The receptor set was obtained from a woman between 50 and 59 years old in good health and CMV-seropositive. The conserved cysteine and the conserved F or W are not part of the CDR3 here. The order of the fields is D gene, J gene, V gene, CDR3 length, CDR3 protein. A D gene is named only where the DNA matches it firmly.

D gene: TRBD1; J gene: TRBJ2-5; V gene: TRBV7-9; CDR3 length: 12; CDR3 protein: ASSPRTGGETQY
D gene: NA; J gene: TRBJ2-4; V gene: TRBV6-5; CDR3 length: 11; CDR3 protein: ASRGLIKNIQY
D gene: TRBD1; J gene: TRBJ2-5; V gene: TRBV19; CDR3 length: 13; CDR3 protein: ASSLPGQGRETQY
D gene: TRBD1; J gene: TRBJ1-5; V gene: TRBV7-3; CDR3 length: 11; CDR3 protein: ASSQDRNQPQH
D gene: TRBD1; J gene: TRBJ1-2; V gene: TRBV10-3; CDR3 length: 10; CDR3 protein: AISRTGDGYT
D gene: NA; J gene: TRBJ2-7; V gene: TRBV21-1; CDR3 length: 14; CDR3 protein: ASSKEVAGPTYEQY
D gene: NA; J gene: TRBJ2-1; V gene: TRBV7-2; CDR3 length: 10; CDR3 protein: ASSLLPNEQF
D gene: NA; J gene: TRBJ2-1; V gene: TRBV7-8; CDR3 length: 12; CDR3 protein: ASRPTGVGNEQF
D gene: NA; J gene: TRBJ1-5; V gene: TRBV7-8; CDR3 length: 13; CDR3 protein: ASSASPGGRQPQH
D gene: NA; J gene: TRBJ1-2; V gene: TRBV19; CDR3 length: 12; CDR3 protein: ASSITPGSYGYT
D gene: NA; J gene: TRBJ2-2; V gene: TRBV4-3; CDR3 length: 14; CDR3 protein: ASSRAGTLNTGELF
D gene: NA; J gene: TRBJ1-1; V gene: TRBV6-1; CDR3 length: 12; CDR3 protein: ASSEAGRGTEAF
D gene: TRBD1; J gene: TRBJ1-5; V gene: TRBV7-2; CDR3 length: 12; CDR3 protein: ASSPTGGSQPQH
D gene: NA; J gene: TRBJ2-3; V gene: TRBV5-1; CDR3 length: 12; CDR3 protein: ASTRRSGTDTQY